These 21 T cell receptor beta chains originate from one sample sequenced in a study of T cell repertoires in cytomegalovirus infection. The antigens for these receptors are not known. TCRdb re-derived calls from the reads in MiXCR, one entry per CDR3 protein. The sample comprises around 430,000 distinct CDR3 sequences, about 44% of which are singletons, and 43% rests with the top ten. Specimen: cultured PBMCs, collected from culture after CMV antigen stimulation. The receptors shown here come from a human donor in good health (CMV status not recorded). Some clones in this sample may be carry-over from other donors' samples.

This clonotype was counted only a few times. CDR3 in DNA: TGCGCCAGCAGCCAAGATCACCGGCAGAGTAATTCACCCCTCCACTTT. Translating gives CASSQDHRQSNSPLHF. This rearrangement joins TRBV4-1 to TRBJ1-6; D unresolved. This CDR3 has 16 amino acids. Germline V gives CDR1 MGHRA, CDR2 YSYEKL. Trimming took 0 bases from V and 6 from J, leaving 12 bases between them.

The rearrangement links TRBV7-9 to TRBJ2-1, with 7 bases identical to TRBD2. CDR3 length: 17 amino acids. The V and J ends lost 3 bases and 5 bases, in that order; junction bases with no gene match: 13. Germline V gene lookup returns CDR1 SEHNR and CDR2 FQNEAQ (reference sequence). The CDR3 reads CASSLVRRRELDNEQFF. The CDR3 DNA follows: TGTGCCAGCAGCTTGGTCCGGAGGCGGGAGCTCGACAATGAGCAGTTCTTC.

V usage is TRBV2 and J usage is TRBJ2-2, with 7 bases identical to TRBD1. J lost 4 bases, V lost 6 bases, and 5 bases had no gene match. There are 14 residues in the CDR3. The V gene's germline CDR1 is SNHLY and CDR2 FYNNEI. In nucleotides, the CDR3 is TGTGCCAGCAGCCGGACAGGAGTCACCGGGGAGCTGTTTTTT. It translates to CASSRTGVTGELFF.

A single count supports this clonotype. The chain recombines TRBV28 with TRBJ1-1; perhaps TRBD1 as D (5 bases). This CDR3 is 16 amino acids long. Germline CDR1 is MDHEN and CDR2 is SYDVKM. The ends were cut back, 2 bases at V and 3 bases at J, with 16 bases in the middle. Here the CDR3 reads CASSLGGQGGDTEAFF. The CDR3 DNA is TGTGCCAGCAGTTTAGGAGGGCAGGGCGGGGACACTGAAGCTTTCTTT.

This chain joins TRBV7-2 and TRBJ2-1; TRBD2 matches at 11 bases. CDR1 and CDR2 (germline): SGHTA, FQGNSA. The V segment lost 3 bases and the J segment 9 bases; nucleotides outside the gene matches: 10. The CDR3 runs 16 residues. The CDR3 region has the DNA TGTGCCAGCAGCTTCGCTGCTAGCGGGGGGATCGGTGAGCAGTTCTTC. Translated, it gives CASSFAASGGIGEQFF. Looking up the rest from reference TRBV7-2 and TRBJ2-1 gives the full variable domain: GAGVSQSPSNKVTEKGKDVELRCDPISGHTALYWYRQSLGQGLEFLIYFQGNSAPDKSGLPSDRFSAERTGGSVSTLTIQRTQQEDSAVYLCASSFAASGGIGEQFFGPGTRLTVL.

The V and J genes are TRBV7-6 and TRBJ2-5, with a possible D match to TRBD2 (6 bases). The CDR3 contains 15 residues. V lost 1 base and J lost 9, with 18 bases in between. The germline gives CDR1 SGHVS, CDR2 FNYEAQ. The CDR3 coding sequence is TGTGCCAGCAGCTTAGTTCTCGCGGGAATGAGACCCCAGTACTTC. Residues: CASSLVLAGMRPQYF. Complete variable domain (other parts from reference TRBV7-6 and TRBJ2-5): GAGVSQSPRYKVTKRGQDVALRCDPISGHVSLYWYRQALGQGPEFLTYFNYEAQQDKSGLPNDRFSAERPEGSISTLTIQRTEQRDSAMYRCASSLVLAGMRPQYFGPGTRLLVL.

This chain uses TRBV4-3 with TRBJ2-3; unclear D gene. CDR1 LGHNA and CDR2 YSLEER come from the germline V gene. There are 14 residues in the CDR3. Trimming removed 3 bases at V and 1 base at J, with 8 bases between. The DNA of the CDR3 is TGCGCCAGCAGCCAGGGTAGGGGCACAGATACGCAGTATTTT. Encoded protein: CASSQGRGTDTQYF.

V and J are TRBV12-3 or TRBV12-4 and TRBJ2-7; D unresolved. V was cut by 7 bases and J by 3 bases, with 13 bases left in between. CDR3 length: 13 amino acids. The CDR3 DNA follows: TGTGCCAGCACCCTCTCCGGCCTCTACGAGCAGTACTTC. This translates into CASTLSGLYEQYF.

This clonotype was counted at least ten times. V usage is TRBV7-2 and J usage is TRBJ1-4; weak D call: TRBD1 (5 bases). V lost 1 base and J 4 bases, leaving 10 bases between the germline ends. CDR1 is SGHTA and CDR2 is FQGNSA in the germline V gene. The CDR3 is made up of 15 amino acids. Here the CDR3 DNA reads TGTGCCAGCAGCTTAGACAGGAGCATTAATGAAAAACTGTTTTTT. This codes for CASSLDRSINEKLFF.

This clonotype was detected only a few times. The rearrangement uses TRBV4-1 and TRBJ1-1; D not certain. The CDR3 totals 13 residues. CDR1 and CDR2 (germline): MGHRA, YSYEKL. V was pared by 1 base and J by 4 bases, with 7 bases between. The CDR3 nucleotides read TGCGCCAGCAGCCAAGGCCGCGGCACTGAAGCTTTCTTT. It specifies CASSQGRGTEAFF.

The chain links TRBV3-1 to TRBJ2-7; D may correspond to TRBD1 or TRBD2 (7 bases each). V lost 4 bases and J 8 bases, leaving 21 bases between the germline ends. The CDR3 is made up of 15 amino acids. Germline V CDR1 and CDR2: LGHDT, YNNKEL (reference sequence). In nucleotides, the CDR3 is TGTGCCAGCAGCCGCGAGGGAGGGGGCAGGAGTAAGCAGTACTTC. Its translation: CASSREGGGRSKQYF.

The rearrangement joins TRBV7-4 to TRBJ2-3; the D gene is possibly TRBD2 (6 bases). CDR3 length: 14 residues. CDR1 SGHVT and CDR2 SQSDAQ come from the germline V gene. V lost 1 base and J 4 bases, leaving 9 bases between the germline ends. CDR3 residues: CASSLGLVADTQYF. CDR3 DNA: TGTGCCAGCAGCTTAGGACTAGTCGCAGATACGCAGTATTTT. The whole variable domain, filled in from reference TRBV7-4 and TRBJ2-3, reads GAGVSQSPRYKVAKRGRDVALRCDSISGHVTLYWYRQTLGQGSEVLTYSQSDAQRDKSGRPSGRFSAERPERSVSTLKIQRTEQGDSAVYLCASSLGLVADTQYFGPGTRLTVL.

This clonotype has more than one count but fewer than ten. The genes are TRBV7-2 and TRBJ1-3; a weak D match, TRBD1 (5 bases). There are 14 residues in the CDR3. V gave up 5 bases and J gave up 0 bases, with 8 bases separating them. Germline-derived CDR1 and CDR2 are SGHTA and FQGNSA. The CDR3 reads CASSPGHSGNTIYF. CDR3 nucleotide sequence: TGTGCCAGCAGCCCAGGGCACTCTGGAAACACCATATATTTT.

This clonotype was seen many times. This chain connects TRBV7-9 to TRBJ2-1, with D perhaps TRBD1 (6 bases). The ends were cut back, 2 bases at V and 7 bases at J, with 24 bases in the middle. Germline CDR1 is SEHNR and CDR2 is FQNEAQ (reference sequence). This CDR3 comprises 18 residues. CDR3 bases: TGTGCCAGCAGCTTAAGAAGGGGGAGCGGTCTCGACTTTAATGAGCAGTTCTTC. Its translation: CASSLRRGSGLDFNEQFF.

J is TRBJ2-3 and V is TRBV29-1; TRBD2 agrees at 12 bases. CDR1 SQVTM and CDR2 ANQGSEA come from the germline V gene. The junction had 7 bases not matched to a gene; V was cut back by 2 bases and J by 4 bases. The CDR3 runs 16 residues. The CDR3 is CSVEYRLAGDADTQYF. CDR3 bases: TGCAGCGTTGAATACCGACTAGCGGGAGATGCAGATACGCAGTATTTT.

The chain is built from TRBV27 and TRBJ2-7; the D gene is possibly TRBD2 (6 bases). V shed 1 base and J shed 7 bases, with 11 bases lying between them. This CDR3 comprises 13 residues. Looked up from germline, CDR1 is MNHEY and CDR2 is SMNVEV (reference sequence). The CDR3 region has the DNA TGTGCCAGCAGTTTATTCGGGGGTATAGAGCAGTACTTC. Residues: CASSLFGGIEQYF.

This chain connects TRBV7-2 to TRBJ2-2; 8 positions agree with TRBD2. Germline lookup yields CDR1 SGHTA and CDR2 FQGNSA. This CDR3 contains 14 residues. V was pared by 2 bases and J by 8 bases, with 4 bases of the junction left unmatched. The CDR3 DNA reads TGTGCCAGCAGCTTAACGGGGGGGCCAGGGGAGCTGTTTTTT. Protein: CASSLTGGPGELFF.

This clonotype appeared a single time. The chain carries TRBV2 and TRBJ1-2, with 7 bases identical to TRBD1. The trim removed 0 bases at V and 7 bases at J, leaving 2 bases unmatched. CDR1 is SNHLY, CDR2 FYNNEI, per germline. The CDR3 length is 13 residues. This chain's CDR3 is CASSEAQGVGYTF. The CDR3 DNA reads TGTGCCAGCAGTGAAGCTCAGGGGGTTGGCTACACCTTC.

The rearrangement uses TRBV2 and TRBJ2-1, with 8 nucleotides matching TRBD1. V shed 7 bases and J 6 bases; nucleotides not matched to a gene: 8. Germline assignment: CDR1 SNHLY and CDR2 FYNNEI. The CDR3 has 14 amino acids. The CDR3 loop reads CASKETGVGNEQFF. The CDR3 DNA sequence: TGTGCCAGCAAGGAGACAGGGGTGGGCAATGAGCAGTTCTTC.

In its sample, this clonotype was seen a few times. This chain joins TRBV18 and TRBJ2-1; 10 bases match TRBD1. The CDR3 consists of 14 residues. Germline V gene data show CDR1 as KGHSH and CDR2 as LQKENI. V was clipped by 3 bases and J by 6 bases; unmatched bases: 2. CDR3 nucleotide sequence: TGTGCCAGCTCACCGGACAGGGGGGTCAATGAGCAGTTCTTC. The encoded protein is CASSPDRGVNEQFF.

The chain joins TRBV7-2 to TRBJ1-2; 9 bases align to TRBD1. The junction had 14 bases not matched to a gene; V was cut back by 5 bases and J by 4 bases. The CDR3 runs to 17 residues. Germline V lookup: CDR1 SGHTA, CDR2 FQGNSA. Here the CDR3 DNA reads TGTGCCAGCAGCCCGGAAACAGGGGGCGTCTTCCCCTATGGCTACACCTTC. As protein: CASSPETGGVFPYGYTF.